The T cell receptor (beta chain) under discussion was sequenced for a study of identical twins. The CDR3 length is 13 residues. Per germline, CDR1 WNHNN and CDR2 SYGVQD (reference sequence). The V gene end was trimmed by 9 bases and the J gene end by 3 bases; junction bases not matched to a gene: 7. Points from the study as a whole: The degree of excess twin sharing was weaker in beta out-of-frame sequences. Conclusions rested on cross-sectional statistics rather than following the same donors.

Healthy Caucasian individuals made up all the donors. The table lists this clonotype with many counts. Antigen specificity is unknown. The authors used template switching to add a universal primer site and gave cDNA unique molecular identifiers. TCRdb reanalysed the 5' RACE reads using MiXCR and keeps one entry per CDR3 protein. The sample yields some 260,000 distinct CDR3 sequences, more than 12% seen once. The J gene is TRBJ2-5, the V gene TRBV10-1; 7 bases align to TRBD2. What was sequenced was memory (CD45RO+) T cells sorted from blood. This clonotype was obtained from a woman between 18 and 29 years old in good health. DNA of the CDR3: TGCGCCAGTTCATCTAGCGGAAAAGAGACCCAGTACTTC. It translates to CASSSSGKETQYF.